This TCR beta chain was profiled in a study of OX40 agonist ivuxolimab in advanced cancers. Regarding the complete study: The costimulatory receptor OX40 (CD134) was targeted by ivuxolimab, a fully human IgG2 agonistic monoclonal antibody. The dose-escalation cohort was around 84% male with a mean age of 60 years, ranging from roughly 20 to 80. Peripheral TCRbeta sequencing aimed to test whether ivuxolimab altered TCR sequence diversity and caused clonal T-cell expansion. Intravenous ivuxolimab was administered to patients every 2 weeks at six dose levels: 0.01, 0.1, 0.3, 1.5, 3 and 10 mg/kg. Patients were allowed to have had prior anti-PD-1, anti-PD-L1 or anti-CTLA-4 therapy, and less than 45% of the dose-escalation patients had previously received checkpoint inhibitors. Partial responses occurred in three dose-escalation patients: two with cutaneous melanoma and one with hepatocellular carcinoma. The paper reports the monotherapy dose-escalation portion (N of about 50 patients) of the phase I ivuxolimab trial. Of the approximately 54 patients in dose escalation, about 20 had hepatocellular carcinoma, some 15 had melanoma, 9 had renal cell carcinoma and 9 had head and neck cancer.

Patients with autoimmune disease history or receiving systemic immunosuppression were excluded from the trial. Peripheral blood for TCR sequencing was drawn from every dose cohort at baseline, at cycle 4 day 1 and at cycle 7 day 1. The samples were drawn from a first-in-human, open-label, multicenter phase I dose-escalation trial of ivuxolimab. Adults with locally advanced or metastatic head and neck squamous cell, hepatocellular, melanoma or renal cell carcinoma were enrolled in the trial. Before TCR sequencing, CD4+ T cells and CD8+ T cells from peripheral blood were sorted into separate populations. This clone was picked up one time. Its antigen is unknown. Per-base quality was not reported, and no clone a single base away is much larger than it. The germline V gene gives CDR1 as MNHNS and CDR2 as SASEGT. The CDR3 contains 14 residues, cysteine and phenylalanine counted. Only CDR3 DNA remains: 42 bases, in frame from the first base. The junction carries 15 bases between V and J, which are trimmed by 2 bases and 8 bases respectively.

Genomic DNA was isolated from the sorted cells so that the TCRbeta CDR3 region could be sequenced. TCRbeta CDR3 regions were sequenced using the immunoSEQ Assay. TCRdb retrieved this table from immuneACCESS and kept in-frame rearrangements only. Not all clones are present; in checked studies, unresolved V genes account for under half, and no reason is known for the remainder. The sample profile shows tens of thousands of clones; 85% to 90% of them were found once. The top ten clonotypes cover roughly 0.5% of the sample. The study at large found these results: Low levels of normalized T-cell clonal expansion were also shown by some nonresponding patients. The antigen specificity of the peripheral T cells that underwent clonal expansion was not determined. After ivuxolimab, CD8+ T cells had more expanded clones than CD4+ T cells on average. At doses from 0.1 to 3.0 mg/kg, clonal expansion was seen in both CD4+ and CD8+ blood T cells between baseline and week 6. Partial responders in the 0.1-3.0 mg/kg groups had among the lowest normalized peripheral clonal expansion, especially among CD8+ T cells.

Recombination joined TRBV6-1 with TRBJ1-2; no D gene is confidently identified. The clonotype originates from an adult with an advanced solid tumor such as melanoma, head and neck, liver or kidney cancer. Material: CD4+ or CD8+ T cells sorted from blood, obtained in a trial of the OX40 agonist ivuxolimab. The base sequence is TGTGCCAGCAGTGAATGGGGAGACAACGGAGGCTACACCTTC. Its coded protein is CASSEWGDNGGYTF.